The sequence of this T cell receptor beta chain was determined in a study of vaccination effects on CD4 cells after COVID-19. General study points: The study got few convalescent patients and did not collect any early post-infection timepoints.

The CDR3 sequence is 16 residues long. The V segment lost 6 bases and the J segment 5 bases; nucleotides outside the gene matches: 11. CDR1 and CDR2 from the germline V gene are MNHEY and SMNVEV (reference sequence). Generated by immunoSEQ multiplex PCR, the TCRdb table keeps only in-frame clones and is missing some. This sample has 30,000 to 35,000 clones, with around three quarters found just once. In the ViraFEST assay, antigen-specific CD4+ clonotypes were identified by expansion after peptide-pool stimulation. Upon completion of around ten days in culture, CD4+ T cells were isolated. Nobody among the vaccine recipients had prior SARS-CoV-2 infection (nucleocapsid antibodies were negative). Each culture well received about 1.8 million PBMC. These cells were then cultured in IMDM with 9 to 10 IU/ml IL-2 and roughly 10 ug/ml peptides. A remark on this clone: Its specificity is not known.

The V gene is TRBV27, the J gene TRBJ2-5, with 11 positions matching TRBD1. The origin of this receptor is a human donor who received a COVID-19 vaccine. The sample consisted of CD4+ T cells from PBMCs cultured with HCoV-OC43 spike peptides, taken before COVID-19 vaccination. Subset described: HCoV-OC43 spike overlapping peptide pool stimulation. The DNA for the CDR3 is TGTGCCAGCAGCCCCTGGACAGGGGGCGGGGAGGAGACCCAGTACTTC. Encoded protein: CASSPWTGGGEETQYF.